This is a list of T cell receptor beta chains from one sample in a study of Ad26.COV2.S vaccination and SARS-CoV-2 variants. Clones were read by immunoSEQ multiplex PCR, and TCRdb kept only the in-frame ones, dropping some. The sample yields about 350,000 clones, roughly 84% seen once. The sequenced sample was peripheral blood, obtained in a trial of Ad26.COV2.S vaccine versus placebo. These receptors all stem from a person between 18 and 65 years old who received the Ad26.COV2.S COVID-19 vaccine or a placebo. The conserved cysteine and the conserved F or W are not part of the CDR3 here.

>TRBV5-1
ASSLGLDGETQY
>TRBV2
ASKPPLASTDTQY
>TRBV7-2
ASSLDRYTDTQY
>TRBV5-6
ASSSTGIPYEQY
>TRBV28
ASRDLIIQGASYEQY
>TRBV4-3
ASSQDLLSGVHGYT
>TRBV19
ASSIGPGGKVYEQY
>TRBV2
ASSEALLSGANVLT
>TRBV27
ASSPYKGLAESSYNEQF
>TRBV24-1
ATSTRVFDGYT
>TRBV30
AWSAVWGETQY
>TRBV30
AWSPLAGGPGTDTQY
>TRBV10-1
ASSDQGSDTQY
>TRBV27
ASSLDGRSYNEQF
>TRBV27
ASSFEKGPYEQY
>TRBV27
ASSLSRLGNGELF
>TRBV11-2
ASSLGRIGLDMNTEAF
>TRBV10-1
ASSPQRNTEAF
>TRBV19
ASNEVTSGYGELF
>TRBV6-5
ASGDLYGYT
>TRBV11-2
ASSPEGLASYEQY
>TRBV5-8
ASRWAGRNEKLF
>TRBV5-5
ASSLETGGYGGYT
>TRBV19
ASSRKNGPSDQPQH
>TRBV9
ASSAGTPGNQETQY
>TRBV11-2
ASSLMISVEAF
>TRBV5-1
ASSLDGQGGRDQY
>TRBV5-5
ASSYVPGQGNHEQY
>TRBV5-1
ASSLDTVVAF
>TRBV5-1
ASSPRGDSTDTQY
>TRBV2
ASRLGQVRYEQY
>TRBV6-5
ASSYEGGLNNEQF
>TRBV20-1
SASTPGRLNTEAF
>TRBV5-4
ASSLQGDSGNTIY
>TRBV6-6
ASIGTSGTYNEQF
>TRBV10-3
AISESTRAVSYEQY
>TRBV27
ASSLSGVSYNSPLH
>TRBV6-5
ASSYGPGQETQY
>TRBV29-1
SVDSGSVSGELF
>TRBV4-1
ASSRLLRQGFNEQF
>TRBV28
ASSLGGQASEKLF
>TRBV9
ASSGLDSYTEAF
>TRBV9
ASSVAGAAYNEQF
>TRBV6-5
ASSNRQDTQY
>TRBV2
ASSAGQARQPQH
>TRBV5-6
ASTTNFGNEQF
>TRBV9
ASSAVLLAGGFGEQF
>TRBV6-1
ASSEGFLAGGISSTDTQY